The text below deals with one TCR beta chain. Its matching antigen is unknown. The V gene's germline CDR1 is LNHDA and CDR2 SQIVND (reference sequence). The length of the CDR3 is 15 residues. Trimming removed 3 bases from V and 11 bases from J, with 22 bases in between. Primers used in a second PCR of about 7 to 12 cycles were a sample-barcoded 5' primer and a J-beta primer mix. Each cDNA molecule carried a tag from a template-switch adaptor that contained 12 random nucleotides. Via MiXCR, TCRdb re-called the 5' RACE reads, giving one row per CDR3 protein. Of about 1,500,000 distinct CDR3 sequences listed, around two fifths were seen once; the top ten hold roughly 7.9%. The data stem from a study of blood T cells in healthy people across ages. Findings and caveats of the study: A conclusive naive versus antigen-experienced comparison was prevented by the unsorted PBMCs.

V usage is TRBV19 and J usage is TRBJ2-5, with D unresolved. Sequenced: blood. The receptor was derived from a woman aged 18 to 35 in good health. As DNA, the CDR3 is TGTGCCAGTAGTATTGGTCCCCATAGCCCCAATGAGCAGTACTTC. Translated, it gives CASSIGPHSPNEQYF. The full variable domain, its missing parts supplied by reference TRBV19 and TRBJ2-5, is DGGITQSPKYLFRKEGQNVTLSCEQNLNHDAMYWYRQDPGQGLRLIYYSQIVNDFQKGDIAEGYSVSREKKESFPLTVTSAQKNPTAFYLCASSIGPHSPNEQYFGPGTRLLVL.